This entry is about one T cell receptor (beta chain). Its antigen is unknown. This sample was taken from a study of T cells expressing NK-cell markers. Study-level background: It was sorted CD3+CD56+NKG2C+, CD3+CD56+NKG2C- and CD3+CD56-NKG2C+ T cells that supplied the TCR beta repertoires. Seropositivity for HCMV was found in seven of the eight sequenced donors, with one seronegative.

UMIs were included in TCR beta cDNA generated by 5'RACE template switching. TCRdb reanalyzed the 5' RACE reads, giving one entry per CDR3 protein sequence and no DNA. The sample holds 500,000 to 600,000 distinct CDR3 sequences. Germline-derived CDR1 and CDR2 are SGHTA and FQGNSA. The length of the CDR3 is 14 residues. Study-wide points: A range of about 1.0-7.5% of CD8+ T cells consisted of dominant NKG2C+ clonotypes in 5 or 6 donors.

The sequenced sample consisted of blood T cells: a sorted CD56 or NKG2C T cell subset, CD4+ or CD8+ T cells, or bulk PBMC T cells (not recorded which). The sequence came from a man aged 18 to 29 in good health. The rearrangement joins TRBV7-2 to TRBJ2-7. This CDR3 is CASSPLGSYYEQYF.